A selection of T cell receptor beta chains follows, all from one sample in a study of shared clonotypes between healthy human individuals. Profiling relied on immunoSEQ multiplex PCR, and the TCRdb table lists in-frame clones only, not all of them. The sample consists of millions of clones, over 85% of them appearing once. Sequencing used naive CD4+ T cells sorted from blood. The receptors were gathered from a man between 18 and 29 years old in good health. CDR3s include the opening cysteine and the closing phenylalanine or tryptophan. The D gene is left open where the match is weak. Where a row states a size, it is once, few, many or the class of an expanded clone; other rows omit it.

d_gene: TRBD1
len: 13
j_gene: TRBJ1-6
v_gene: TRBV30
abundance: NA
CDR3aa: CAWTNDRGGALHF
CDR3nt: TGTGCCTGGACCAACGACAGGGGGGGGGCCCTCCACTTT

d_gene: TRBD1
len: 16
j_gene: TRBJ1-6
v_gene: TRBV11-2
abundance: NA
CDR3aa: CASSSTGTSYNSPLHF
CDR3nt: TGTGCCAGCAGCTCGACAGGGACTAGCTATAATTCACCCCTCCACTTT

d_gene: TRBD1
len: 14
j_gene: TRBJ2-7
v_gene: TRBV11-2
abundance: NA
CDR3aa: CASSSGTGFYEQYF
CDR3nt: TGTGCCAGCAGCTCGGGGACAGGGTTTTACGAGCAGTACTTC

d_gene: TRBD1
len: 18
j_gene: TRBJ2-7
v_gene: TRBV5-6
abundance: NA
CDR3aa: CASSLATTMDRNSYEQYF
CDR3nt: TGTGCCAGCAGCTTGGCAACCACCATGGACAGGAACTCCTACGAGCAGTACTTC

d_gene: TRBD2
len: 12
j_gene: TRBJ2-5
v_gene: TRBV11-3
abundance: NA
CDR3aa: CASSKRDGTQYF
CDR3nt: TGTGCCAGCAGCAAGCGGGACGGGACCCAGTACTTC

d_gene: NA
len: 15
j_gene: TRBJ1-3
v_gene: TRBV30
abundance: NA
CDR3aa: CAWSVDSYSGNTIYF
CDR3nt: TGTGCCTGGAGCGTTGACAGTTACTCTGGAAACACCATATATTTT

d_gene: NA
len: 13
j_gene: TRBJ2-7
v_gene: TRBV18
abundance: NA
CDR3aa: CASSPGSNYEQYF
CDR3nt: TGTGCCAGCTCACCGGGGAGTAACTACGAGCAGTACTTC

d_gene: TRBD2
len: 15
j_gene: TRBJ2-3
v_gene: TRBV2
abundance: NA
CDR3aa: CASGASGVSTDTQYF
CDR3nt: TGTGCCAGCGGGGCTAGCGGGGTAAGCACAGATACGCAGTATTTT

d_gene: NA
len: 13
j_gene: TRBJ1-2
v_gene: TRBV2
abundance: NA
CDR3aa: CASSAGGWDGYTF
CDR3nt: TGTGCCAGCAGTGCCGGGGGGTGGGATGGCTACACCTTC

d_gene: NA
len: 15
j_gene: TRBJ1-4
v_gene: TRBV5-1
abundance: few
CDR3aa: CASSLVSGVNEKLFF
CDR3nt: TGCGCCAGCAGCTTGGTGTCAGGGGTTAATGAAAAACTGTTTTTT